Shown below are 21 T cell receptor beta chains from a single sample sequenced in a study of cytomegalovirus exposure and HLA in healthy donors. Amplification used 60 Vbeta primers and 13 Jbeta primers. Measured with immunoSEQ multiplex PCR; TCRdb has only the in-frame clones, and not every one. Of 120,000 to 150,000 clones listed, roughly 80% are singletons. Sequenced input: PBMCs. The receptors stem from a man aged 40-55 years in good health and CMV-seronegative.

This chain connects TRBV19 to TRBJ1-2; D is possibly TRBD1 (5 bases). Trimming left V 8 bases short and J 3 bases short, with 10 bases between. The germline gives CDR1 LNHDA, CDR2 SQIVND (reference sequence). This CDR3 comprises 12 residues. CDR3 in amino acids: CASQGLDYGYTF. CDR3 bases: TGTGCCAGTCAGGGTTTAGACTATGGCTACACCTTC.

The chain employs TRBV5-1 and TRBJ2-1; 8 bases fit TRBD2. After removal of 6 bases from V and 6 bases from J, the junction contained 14 bases not matched to a gene. CDR3 length: 16 residues. Germline V lookup: CDR1 SGHRS, CDR2 YFSETQ. CDR3 DNA sequence: TGCGCCAGCACTCCCCCGGGACTAGGAGGGTCCAATGAGCAGTTCTTC. It yields the protein CASTPPGLGGSNEQFF. Filled out from reference TRBV5-1 and TRBJ2-1, the complete variable domain reads KAGVTQTPRYLIKTRGQQVTLSCSPISGHRSVSWYQQTPGQGLQFLFEYFSETQRNKGNFPGRFSGRQFSNSRSEMNVSTLELGDSALYLCASTPPGLGGSNEQFFGPGTRLTVL.

The V and J genes are TRBV5-1 and TRBJ2-7; TRBD2 is a possible D gene (5 bases). The V gene lost 3 bases and the J gene lost 3 bases, with 13 bases spanning the gap. This CDR3 region has 14 residues. In germline, CDR1 is SGHRS, CDR2 YFSETQ. The CDR3 here is CASSSTSVGYEQYF. As DNA, the CDR3 is TGCGCCAGCAGCTCTACTAGTGTAGGCTACGAGCAGTACTTC.

DNA for the CDR3: TGTGCCAGCAGTCCCACGCCACAGGGGGTTAGGGGCTACACCTTC. This codes for CASSPTPQGVRGYTF. The gene calls are TRBV28 and TRBJ1-2; 8 bases line up with TRBD1. V was pared by 5 bases and J by 8 bases, with 13 bases of the junction left unmatched. The CDR3 is 15 amino acids. Looked up from germline, CDR1 is MDHEN and CDR2 is SYDVKM.

The V gene is TRBV28, the J gene TRBJ1-1, with D uncertain. The CDR3 consists of 14 residues. Germline-derived CDR1 and CDR2 are MDHEN and SYDVKM. Trimming shortened V by 3 bases and J by 0 bases, and 8 bases separated the two germline ends. CDR3 residues: CASSLAGMNTEAFF. The CDR3 region has the DNA TGTGCCAGCAGTTTGGCAGGAATGAACACTGAAGCTTTCTTT. The full variable domain, completed using reference TRBV28 and TRBJ1-1, is DVKVTQSSRYLVKRTGEKVFLECVQDMDHENMFWYRQDPGLGLRLIYFSYDVKMKEKGDIPEGYSVSREKKERFSLILESASTNQTSMYLCASSLAGMNTEAFFGQGTRLTVV.

The rearrangement links TRBV7-3 to TRBJ2-5; TRBD2 matches 7 bases. The CDR3 sequence is 15 residues long. Germline CDR1 SGHTA, CDR2 FQGTGA. The ends lost 5 bases at V and 5 bases at J; junction bases unmatched: 11. The CDR3 here is CASSLGPGGSETQYF. CDR3 nucleotide sequence: TGTGCCAGCAGCCTAGGCCCGGGGGGAAGTGAGACCCAGTACTTC.

The chain carries TRBV28 and TRBJ1-2; D might be TRBD1 (5 bases). Germline V gene lookup returns CDR1 MDHEN and CDR2 SYDVKM. The CDR3 is made up of 14 amino acids. V was cut by 4 bases and J by 4 bases, with 13 bases left in between. This CDR3 is CASSSPQAPYGYTF. The CDR3 nucleotides read TGTGCCAGCAGTTCCCCACAGGCCCCCTATGGCTACACCTTC.

The V and J genes are TRBV7-9 and TRBJ1-2, with D tentatively TRBD1 (6 bases). The CDR3 is 16 amino acids. The germline V gene encodes CDR1 SEHNR and CDR2 FQNEAQ (reference sequence). With 5 bases removed from V and 2 bases from J, the gap between germline ends came to 18 bases. For the CDR3, the DNA is TGTGCCAGCAGCCAGATGACAGGAGGATTAAACTATGGCTACACCTTC. The encoded protein is CASSQMTGGLNYGYTF.

The J gene is TRBJ2-2, the V gene TRBV27; D possibly corresponds to TRBD1 (7 bases). V lost 6 bases and J 5 bases, leaving 19 bases between the germline ends. This CDR3 has 16 residues. Germline loops: CDR1 MNHEY, CDR2 SMNVEV (reference sequence). CDR3 loop: CASSYRDRAGTGELFF. The CDR3 coding sequence is TGTGCCAGCAGCTATCGTGACAGGGCGGGGACCGGGGAGCTGTTTTTT.

This chain links TRBV6-5 with TRBJ2-3; D gene unclear. Trimming took off 2 bases at V and 1 base at J, with 10 bases between the two ends. Looked up from germline, CDR1 is MNHEY and CDR2 is SVGAGI. This CDR3 is 15 amino acids long. DNA for the CDR3: TGTGCCAGCAGTTACCCGGGTGGCGGCACAGATACGCAGTATTTT. Translating it yields CASSYPGGGTDTQYF.

This clone came up a few times. The rearrangement links TRBV7-2 to TRBJ1-5, with D tentatively TRBD1 (5 bases). Trimming stripped 0 bases from V and 2 bases from J, with 8 bases between. CDR1 is SGHTA and CDR2 is FQGNSA in the germline V gene. This CDR3 region has 15 residues. The CDR3 sequence is CASSLARVGNQPQHF. DNA of the CDR3: TGTGCCAGCAGCTTAGCCAGGGTAGGCAATCAGCCCCAGCATTTT.

The chain carries TRBV6-5 and TRBJ1-2; maybe TRBD1 (6 bases). Germline lookup yields CDR1 MNHEY and CDR2 SVGAGI. The CDR3 spans 14 residues. Between the trimmed V and J ends, which lost 5 bases and 2 bases, there was a span of 12 bases. The CDR3 loop is CASSTGWSNYGYTF. CDR3 sequence (DNA): TGTGCCAGCAGTACAGGGTGGTCCAACTATGGCTACACCTTC.

This chain uses TRBV28 with TRBJ2-7; 7 bases agree with TRBD2. The CDR3 is 17 amino acids. The germline V gene encodes CDR1 MDHEN and CDR2 SYDVKM. Losses at the gene ends were 3 bases for V and 5 bases for J; bases not matched to a gene: 16. The CDR3, as DNA: TGTGCCAGCAGTTTGTCAAATCGGGGGGTTTGGCGCAACGAGCAGTACTTC. Its translation: CASSLSNRGVWRNEQYF.

The chain recombines TRBV7-2 with TRBJ2-3; 7 nucleotides agree with TRBD2. With V trimmed by 0 bases and J by 2 bases, 2 bases remained unmatched. CDR1 SGHTA and CDR2 FQGNSA come from the germline V gene. CDR3 size: 15 residues. The CDR3 loop is CASSLAGGNTDTQYF. CDR3 DNA: TGTGCCAGCAGCTTAGCGGGGGGGAACACAGATACGCAGTATTTT.

V gene TRBV10-3 combines with J gene TRBJ1-2; 8 nucleotides line up with TRBD1. Germline assignment: CDR1 ENHRY and CDR2 SYGVKD. This CDR3 is 17 amino acids long. V lost 2 bases and J lost 10; bases outside the gene matches: 18. CDR3 protein: CAISEEGQGINPPYYTF. The CDR3 DNA reads as TGTGCCATCAGTGAGGAAGGACAGGGTATTAATCCACCCTACTACACCTTC.

The chain couples TRBV27 to TRBJ1-2; 7 bases line up with TRBD1. This CDR3 region has 15 residues. Trimming cost V 4 bases and J 9 bases; bases outside gene matches: 14. Germline CDR1 MNHEY, CDR2 SMNVEV (reference sequence). The CDR3 protein is CASSSGQVGMGSYTF. DNA for the CDR3: TGTGCCAGCAGTTCAGGACAGGTTGGTATGGGAAGCTACACCTTC.

The chain is built from TRBV7-9 and TRBJ2-5; 15 bases line up with TRBD2. This CDR3 has 15 residues. The trim removed 9 bases at V and 2 bases at J, leaving 4 bases unmatched. Germline-derived CDR1 and CDR2 are SEHNR and FQNEAQ (reference sequence). The CDR3 sequence: CARGGLAGGQETQYF. The CDR3 DNA is TGTGCCAGGGGGGGACTAGCGGGAGGTCAAGAGACCCAGTACTTC.

The chain joins TRBV19 to TRBJ2-7; no definite D call. Trimming stripped 3 bases from V and 5 bases from J, with 5 bases between. CDR3 length equals 11 residues. The V gene's germline CDR1 is LNHDA and CDR2 SQIVND (reference sequence). CDR3: CASSIRDEQYF. As DNA, the CDR3 is TGTGCCAGTAGTATTCGGGACGAGCAGTACTTC.

J is TRBJ1-6 and V is TRBV25-1, with D perhaps matching TRBD1 (6 bases). From germline, CDR1 is MGHDK and CDR2 SYGVNS. CDR3 length: 16 amino acids. V was pared by 2 bases and J by 2 bases, with 10 bases between. The CDR3 coding sequence is TGTGCCAGCAGTGAAGCGGGGGACACCTATAATTCACCCCTCCACTTT. Translated, it gives CASSEAGDTYNSPLHF.

V usage is TRBV6-5 and J usage is TRBJ1-5; D is ambiguous. CDR1 and CDR2 from the germline V gene are MNHEY and SVGAGI. CDR3 length equals 14 residues. V shed 0 bases and J shed 5 bases, with 8 bases lying between them. CDR3 DNA: TGTGCCAGCAGTTACTCGAGGGTCTATCAGCCCCAGCATTTT. Translation gives CASSYSRVYQPQHF.

This clone was recorded once. The V call is TRBV29-1, the J call TRBJ1-2; 10 bases are a match to TRBD1. CDR1 is SQVTM, CDR2 ANQGSEA, per germline. This CDR3 is 13 amino acids long. With 8 bases clipped from V and 8 bases from J, the junction kept 11 bases outside the gene matches. CDR3 region: CSLFRQGAEGYTF. As DNA, the CDR3 is TGCAGCCTGTTCAGACAGGGGGCGGAAGGCTACACCTTC.